This is a list of T cell receptor beta chains from one sample in a study of blood T cells in healthy people across ages. Each CDR3 protein is one row after TCRdb ran MiXCR on the 5' RACE reads. The sample has around 670,000 distinct CDR3 sequences; about 30% are singletons. The sample was blood. The receptor source for this set is a woman older than 75 in good health. CDR3s include the opening cysteine and the closing phenylalanine or tryptophan. The D gene is left open where the match is weak. Some rows have no size entry. The others give once, few or many, or a class for an expanded clone.

CASSRKQGLGNQPQHF | TGTGCCAGCAGCCGGAAACAGGGGCTCGGGAATCAGCCCCAGCATTTT | TRBV5-6 | - | TRBJ1-5 | TRBD1
CSARMVGNSNQPQHF | TGCAGTGCTAGAATGGTGGGGAATAGCAATCAGCCCCAGCATTTT | TRBV20-1 | once | TRBJ1-5 | -
CSVGNDRYTKAFF | TGCAGCGTTGGTAACGACAGGTATACGAAAGCTTTCTTT | TRBV29-1 | few | TRBJ1-1 | -
CASSPTGINYGFTF | TGCGCCAGCAGCCCCACGGGGATTAACTATGGCTTCACCTTC | TRBV5-1 | - | TRBJ1-2 | -
CSAREGQGAGEQYF | TGCAGCGCCCGTGAAGGACAGGGGGCCGGTGAGCAGTACTTC | TRBV29-1 | - | TRBJ2-5 | TRBD1
CASSLIMRDSYQPQHF | TGTGCCAGCAGCCTCATCATGCGGGACTCCTATCAGCCCCAGCATTTT | TRBV28 | few | TRBJ1-5 | -
CAWSRSRAYGYTF | TGTGCCTGGAGTAGATCGCGGGCCTATGGCTACACCTTC | TRBV30 | few | TRBJ1-2 | -
CSARAGPTDTQYF | TGCAGTGCTAGGGCGGGACCCACAGATACGCAGTATTTT | TRBV20-1 | - | TRBJ2-3 | -
CAIRIDGDTEAFF | TGTGCCATCAGAATTGACGGGGACACTGAAGCTTTCTTT | TRBV10-3 | many | TRBJ1-1 | -
CASSLDGRGRSGSHNEQFF | TGTGCCAGCAGCTTAGACGGTAGAGGGAGGAGTGGGTCGCACAATGAGCAGTTCTTC | TRBV7-9 | - | TRBJ2-1 | -
CASSHDTTSGGNEQYF | TGTGCCAGCAGCCATGACACCACTAGCGGGGGGAACGAGCAGTACTTC | TRBV7-9 | - | TRBJ2-7 | TRBD2
CASSPTRAGGFETQFF | TGTGCCAGCAGCCCCACGAGGGCAGGGGGCTTCGAGACCCAGTTCTTC | TRBV7-8 | - | TRBJ2-1 | TRBD1
CASSPTGGFYEQYF | TGTGCCAGCAGCCCGACAGGGGGCTTTTACGAGCAGTACTTC | TRBV12-3/TRBV12-4 | many | TRBJ2-7 | TRBD1
CASSTLGALQETQYF | TGTGCCAGCTCAACGTTAGGGGCCCTCCAAGAGACCCAGTACTTC | TRBV18 | many | TRBJ2-5 | -
CASSPGGVYNEQFF | TGTGCCAGCAGTCCGGGTGGGGTCTACAATGAGCAGTTCTTC | TRBV6-5 | - | TRBJ2-1 | -
CSATKGGQGVHNEQFF | TGCAGTGCTACAAAGGGGGGACAGGGGGTCCACAATGAGCAGTTCTTC | TRBV20-1 | many | TRBJ2-1 | TRBD1
CASSQHNLTGNTEAFF | TGCGCCAGCAGCCAACATAACCTCACAGGGAACACTGAAGCTTTCTTT | TRBV4-3 | few | TRBJ1-1 | -
CATGGGASLGNEQFF | TGTGCCACCGGCGGGGGAGCCTCACTGGGGAATGAGCAGTTCTTC | TRBV24-1 | many | TRBJ2-1 | TRBD2
CASSQILEAGYF | TGTGCCAGCAGCCAGATTCTGGAGGCCGGGTACTTC | TRBV7-9 | many | TRBJ2-7 | -
CASSPWRGNSPLHF | TGTGCCAGCAGCCCCTGGCGGGGAAATTCACCCCTCCACTTT | TRBV9 | many | TRBJ1-6 | -
CATSRDLSRDQETQYF | TGTGCCACCAGCAGAGATTTATCGCGGGACCAAGAGACCCAGTACTTC | TRBV15 | many | TRBJ2-5 | -
CSATPGTGGRSTDTQYF | TGCAGTGCTACCCCCGGGACAGGGGGCCGTAGCACAGATACGCAGTATTTT | TRBV20-1 | many | TRBJ2-3 | TRBD1
CASSITTTGLGYTF | TGTGCCAGCAGCATTACCACGACAGGGCTCGGCTACACCTTC | TRBV11-2 | - | TRBJ1-2 | TRBD1
CAGSQRRGASTDTQYF | TGTGCCGGCAGCCAAAGGCGGGGGGCCTCCACAGATACGCAGTATTTT | TRBV11-1 | - | TRBJ2-3 | TRBD2
CASSHRGGKQYF | TGTGCCAGCAGCCATCGGGGGGGTAAGCAGTACTTC | TRBV7-2 | many | TRBJ2-7 | TRBD2
CASSSPGTGGFPEQYF | TGTGCCAGCAGTTCCCCAGGGACAGGTGGCTTCCCCGAGCAGTACTTC | TRBV6-2/TRBV6-3 | - | TRBJ2-7 | TRBD1
CASSGGINNEQFF | TGCGCCAGCAGCGGGGGGATCAACAATGAGCAGTTCTTC | TRBV5-1 | many | TRBJ2-1 | -
CASSPPGQSSGANVLTF | TGTGCCAGCAGCCCCCCGGGACAGTCCTCTGGGGCCAACGTCCTGACTTTC | TRBV7-3 | - | TRBJ2-6 | TRBD1
CASSGDSGYNEQYF | TGTGCCAGCAGTGGGGACAGCGGTTACAATGAGCAGTACTTC | TRBV25-1 | - | TRBJ2-7 | TRBD1
CASRWGPSGDGYTF | TGTGCCAGCAGATGGGGCCCATCCGGGGACGGCTACACCTTC | TRBV2 | few | TRBJ1-2 | -
CASSLRQNSGANVLTF | TGCGCCAGCAGCTTACGCCAGAACTCTGGGGCCAACGTCCTGACTTTC | TRBV5-1 | - | TRBJ2-6 | -
CASSFDRGGFGSPLHF | TGTGCCAGCAGCTTCGACAGGGGAGGGTTCGGTTCACCCCTCCACTTT | TRBV7-6 | few | TRBJ1-6 | TRBD1
CASSLWLANTDTQYF | TGTGCCAGCAGCTTGTGGCTAGCTAACACAGATACGCAGTATTTT | TRBV5-8 | - | TRBJ2-3 | -
CASSAATSGGLADTQYF | TGCGCCAGCAGCGCCGCGACTAGCGGGGGGCTGGCAGATACGCAGTATTTT | TRBV5-1 | - | TRBJ2-3 | TRBD2
CATSRAWGSYNEQFF | TGTGCCACCAGCAGAGCCTGGGGCTCCTACAATGAGCAGTTCTTC | TRBV15 | - | TRBJ2-1 | -
CASSHPGGKNTEAFF | TGTGCCAGCAGCCACCCAGGGGGAAAGAACACTGAAGCTTTCTTT | TRBV7-9 | many | TRBJ1-1 | TRBD1
CSASGIGTGNQPQHF | TGCAGTGCTAGTGGCATCGGGACAGGTAATCAGCCCCAGCATTTT | TRBV20-1 | many | TRBJ1-5 | TRBD1
CASSFRVPYEQYF | TGTGCCAGCAGTTTCAGGGTCCCCTACGAGCAGTACTTC | TRBV28 | many | TRBJ2-7 | -
CASSLWSLGDQPQHF | TGTGCCAGCAGTTTATGGTCATTAGGGGACCAGCCCCAGCATTTT | TRBV28 | - | TRBJ1-5 | -